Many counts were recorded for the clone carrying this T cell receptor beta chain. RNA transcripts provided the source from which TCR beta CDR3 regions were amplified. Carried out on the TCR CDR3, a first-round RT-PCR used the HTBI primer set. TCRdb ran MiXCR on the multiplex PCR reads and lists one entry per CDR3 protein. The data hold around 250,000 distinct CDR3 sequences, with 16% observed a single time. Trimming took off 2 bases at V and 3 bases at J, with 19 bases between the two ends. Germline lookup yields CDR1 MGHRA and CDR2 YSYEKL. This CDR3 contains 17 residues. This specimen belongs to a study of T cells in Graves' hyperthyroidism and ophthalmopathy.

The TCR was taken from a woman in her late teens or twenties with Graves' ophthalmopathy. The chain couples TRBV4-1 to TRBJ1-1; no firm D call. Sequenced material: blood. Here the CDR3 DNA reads TGCGCCAGCAGCCAACTTCTTCAGGCGAGGCGAGACACTGAAGCTTTCTTT. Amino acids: CASSQLLQARRDTEAFF.